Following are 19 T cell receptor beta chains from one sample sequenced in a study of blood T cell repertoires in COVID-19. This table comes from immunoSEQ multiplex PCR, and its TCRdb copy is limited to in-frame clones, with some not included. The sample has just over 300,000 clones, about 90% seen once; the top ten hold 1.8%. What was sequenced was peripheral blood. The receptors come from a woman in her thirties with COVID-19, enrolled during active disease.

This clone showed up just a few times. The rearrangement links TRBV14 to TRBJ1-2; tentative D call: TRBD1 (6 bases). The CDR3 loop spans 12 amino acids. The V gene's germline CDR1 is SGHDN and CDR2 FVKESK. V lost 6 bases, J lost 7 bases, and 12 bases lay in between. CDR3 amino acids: CASRGAGFGYTF. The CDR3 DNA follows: TGTGCCAGCAGGGGGGCAGGGTTTGGCTACACCTTC.

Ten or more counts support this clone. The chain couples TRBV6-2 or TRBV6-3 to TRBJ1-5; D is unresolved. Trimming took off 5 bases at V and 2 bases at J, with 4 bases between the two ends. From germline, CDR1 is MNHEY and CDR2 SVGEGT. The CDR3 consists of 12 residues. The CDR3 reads CASSTGNQPQHF. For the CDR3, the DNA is TGTGCCAGCAGTACGGGCAATCAGCCCCAGCATTTT.

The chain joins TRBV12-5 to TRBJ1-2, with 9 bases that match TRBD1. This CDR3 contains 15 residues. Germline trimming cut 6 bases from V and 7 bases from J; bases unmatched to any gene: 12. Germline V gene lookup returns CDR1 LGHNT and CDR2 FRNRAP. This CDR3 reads CASGASGTGPGGYTF. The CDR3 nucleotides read TGTGCTAGTGGCGCCTCCGGGACAGGGCCGGGTGGCTACACCTTC.

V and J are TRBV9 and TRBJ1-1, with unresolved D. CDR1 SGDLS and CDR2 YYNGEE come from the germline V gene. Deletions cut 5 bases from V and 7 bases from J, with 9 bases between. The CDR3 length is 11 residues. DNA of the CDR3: TGTGCCAGCAGTGGGAGCGGTGAAGCTTTCTTT. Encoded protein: CASSGSGEAFF.

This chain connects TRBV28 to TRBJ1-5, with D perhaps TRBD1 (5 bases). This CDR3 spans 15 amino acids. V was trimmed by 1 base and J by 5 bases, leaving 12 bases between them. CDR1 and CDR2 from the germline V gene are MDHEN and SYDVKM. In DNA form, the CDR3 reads TGTGCCAGCAGTTTATCCGGGGGGAGTTATCAGCCCCAGCATTTT. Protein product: CASSLSGGSYQPQHF.

The CDR3 DNA reads TGTGCCAGCACTCAGCAGGGGAATGAGCAGTTCTTC. Translating it yields CASTQQGNEQFF. The gene calls are TRBV2 and TRBJ2-1; D is perhaps TRBD1 (6 bases). CDR1 is SNHLY, CDR2 FYNNEI, per germline. Trimming removed 7 bases from V and 7 bases from J, with 11 bases in between. This CDR3 spans 12 amino acids.

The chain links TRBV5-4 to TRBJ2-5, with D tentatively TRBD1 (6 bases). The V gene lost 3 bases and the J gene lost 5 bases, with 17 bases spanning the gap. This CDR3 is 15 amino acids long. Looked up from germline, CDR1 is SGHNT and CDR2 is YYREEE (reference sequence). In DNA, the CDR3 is TGTGCCAGCAGCTCGATCCAGGGGTTGATCGAGACCCAGTACTTC. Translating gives CASSSIQGLIETQYF.

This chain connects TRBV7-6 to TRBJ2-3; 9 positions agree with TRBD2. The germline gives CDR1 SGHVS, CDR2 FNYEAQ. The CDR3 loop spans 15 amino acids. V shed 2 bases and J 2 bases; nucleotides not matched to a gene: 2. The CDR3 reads CASSLSGGSTDTQYF. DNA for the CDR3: TGTGCCAGCAGCTTAAGCGGGGGGTCCACAGATACGCAGTATTTT.

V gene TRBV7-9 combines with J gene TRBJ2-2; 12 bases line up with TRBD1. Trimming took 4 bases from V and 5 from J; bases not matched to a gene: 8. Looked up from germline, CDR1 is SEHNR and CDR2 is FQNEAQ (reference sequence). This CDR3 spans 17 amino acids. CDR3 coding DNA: TGTGCCAGCAGCTCTCCGGGACAGGGGGCAACGACCGGGGAGCTGTTTTTT. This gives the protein CASSSPGQGATTGELFF.

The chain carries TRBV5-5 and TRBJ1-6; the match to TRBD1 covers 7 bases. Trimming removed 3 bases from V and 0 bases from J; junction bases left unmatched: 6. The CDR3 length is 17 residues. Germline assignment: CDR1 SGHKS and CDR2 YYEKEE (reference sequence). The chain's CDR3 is CASSWGQLRSYNSPLHF. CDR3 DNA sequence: TGTGCCAGCAGCTGGGGACAGCTACGCTCCTATAATTCACCCCTCCACTTT.

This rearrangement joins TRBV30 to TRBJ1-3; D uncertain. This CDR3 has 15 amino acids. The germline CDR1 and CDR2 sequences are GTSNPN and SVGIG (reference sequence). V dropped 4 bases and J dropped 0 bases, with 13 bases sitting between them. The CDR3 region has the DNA TGTGCCTGGACTGCCTTGGGAGGCTCTGGAAACACCATATATTTT. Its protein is CAWTALGGSGNTIYF.

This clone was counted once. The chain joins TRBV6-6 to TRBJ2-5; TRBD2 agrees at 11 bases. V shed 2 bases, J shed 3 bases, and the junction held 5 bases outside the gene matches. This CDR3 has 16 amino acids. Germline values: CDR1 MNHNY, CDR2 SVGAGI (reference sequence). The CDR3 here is CASSYPLAGGEETQYF. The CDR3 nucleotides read TGTGCCAGCAGTTACCCGCTAGCGGGGGGTGAAGAGACCCAGTACTTC.

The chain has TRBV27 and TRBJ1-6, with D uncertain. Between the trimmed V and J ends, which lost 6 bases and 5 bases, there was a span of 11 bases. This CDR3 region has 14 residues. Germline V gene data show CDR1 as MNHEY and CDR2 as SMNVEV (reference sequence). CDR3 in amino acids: CASRLLQDNSPLHF. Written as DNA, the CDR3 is TGTGCCAGCAGGCTCCTGCAGGATAATTCACCCCTCCACTTT.

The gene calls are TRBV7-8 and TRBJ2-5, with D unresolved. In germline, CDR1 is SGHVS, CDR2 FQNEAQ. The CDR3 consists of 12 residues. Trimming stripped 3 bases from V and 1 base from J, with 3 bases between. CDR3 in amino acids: CASSFSQETQYF. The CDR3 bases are TGTGCCAGCAGCTTCTCCCAAGAGACCCAGTACTTC.

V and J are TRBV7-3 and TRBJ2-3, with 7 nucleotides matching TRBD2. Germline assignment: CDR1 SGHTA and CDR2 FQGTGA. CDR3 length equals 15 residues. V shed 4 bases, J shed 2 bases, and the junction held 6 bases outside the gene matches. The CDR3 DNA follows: TGTGCCAGCAGCTCGCACGGGGGGTACACAGATACGCAGTATTTT. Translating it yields CASSSHGGYTDTQYF.

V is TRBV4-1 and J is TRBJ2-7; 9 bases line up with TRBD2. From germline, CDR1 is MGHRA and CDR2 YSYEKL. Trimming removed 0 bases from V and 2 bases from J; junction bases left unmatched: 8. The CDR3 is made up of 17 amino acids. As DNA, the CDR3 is TGCGCCAGCAGCCAAGATTACGGACTAGCGAGCCCCTACGAGCAGTACTTC. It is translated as CASSQDYGLASPYEQYF.

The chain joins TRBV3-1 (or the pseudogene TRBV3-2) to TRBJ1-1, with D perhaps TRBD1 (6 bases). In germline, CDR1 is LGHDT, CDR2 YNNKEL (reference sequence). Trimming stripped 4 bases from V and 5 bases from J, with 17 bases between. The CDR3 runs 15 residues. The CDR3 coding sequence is TGTGCCAGCAGCCCGAATTGGGGGGGCGGGACTGAAGCTTTCTTT. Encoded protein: CASSPNWGGGTEAFF.

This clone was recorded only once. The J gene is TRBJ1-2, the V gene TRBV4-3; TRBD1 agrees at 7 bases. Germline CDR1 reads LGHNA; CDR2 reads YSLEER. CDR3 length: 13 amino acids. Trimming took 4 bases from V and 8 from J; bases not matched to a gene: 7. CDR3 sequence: CASSPNGQAGYTF. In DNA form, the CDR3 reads TGCGCCAGCAGCCCAAACGGACAGGCAGGCTACACCTTC.

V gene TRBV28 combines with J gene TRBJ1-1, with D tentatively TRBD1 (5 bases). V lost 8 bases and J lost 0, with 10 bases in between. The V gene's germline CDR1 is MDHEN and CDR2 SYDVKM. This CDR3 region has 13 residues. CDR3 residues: CASGLQVNTEAFF. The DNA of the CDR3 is TGTGCCAGCGGTCTACAGGTGAACACTGAAGCTTTCTTT. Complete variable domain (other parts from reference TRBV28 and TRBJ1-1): DVKVTQSSRYLVKRTGEKVFLECVQDMDHENMFWYRQDPGLGLRLIYFSYDVKMKEKGDIPEGYSVSREKKERFSLILESASTNQTSMYLCASGLQVNTEAFFGQGTRLTVV.